This T cell receptor beta chain is drawn from a study of blood T cell repertoires in COVID-19. The V end was cut by 1 base, the J end by 0 bases, with 6 bases between. The CDR3 consists of 14 residues. Germline V gene sequence: CDR1 MDHEN, CDR2 SYDVKM. Authors' data handling: Amplified reference gene primers provided the basis for estimating nucleated cell counts. Profiled with immunoSEQ multiplex PCR; TCRdb holds only in-frame clones, not every one. V and J calls and clone size come straight from that table; D and trimming were deduced from the DNA. The sample lists about 300,000 clones; more than 75% were seen once.

The TCR sequence derives from a woman aged 45-60 years with acute or convalescent COVID-19. The sequencing sample was made of peripheral blood. The chain combines TRBV28 with TRBJ1-1; D not resolved. The CDR3 DNA reads TGTGCCAGCAGTTTATCACAGATGAACACTGAAGCTTTCTTT. Translating gives CASSLSQMNTEAFF.